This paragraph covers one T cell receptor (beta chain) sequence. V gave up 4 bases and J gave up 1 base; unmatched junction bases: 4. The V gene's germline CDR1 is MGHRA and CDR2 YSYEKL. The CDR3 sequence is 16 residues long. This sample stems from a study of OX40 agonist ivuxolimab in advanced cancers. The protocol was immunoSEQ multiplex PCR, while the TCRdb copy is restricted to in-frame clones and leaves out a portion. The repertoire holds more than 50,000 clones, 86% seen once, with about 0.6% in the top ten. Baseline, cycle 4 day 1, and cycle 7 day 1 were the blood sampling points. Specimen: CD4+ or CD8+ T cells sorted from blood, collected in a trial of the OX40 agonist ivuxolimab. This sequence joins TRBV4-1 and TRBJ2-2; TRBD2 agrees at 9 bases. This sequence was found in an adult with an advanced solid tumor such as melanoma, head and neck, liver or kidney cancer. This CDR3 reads CASSPYSGRNTGELFF. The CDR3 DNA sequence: TGCGCCAGCAGCCCTTATAGCGGGAGGAACACCGGGGAGCTGTTTTTT.